This T cell receptor (beta chain) appears in the sequencing data of a study of blood T cell repertoires in COVID-19. Germline V gives CDR1 SGDLS, CDR2 YYNGEE. Trimming left V 0 bases short and J 2 bases short, with 14 bases between. The CDR3 is 16 amino acids. Two negative PCRs, clearance, or symptom resolution characterized the recovered Cohort 3 donors. TCRdb's table, derived via immunoSEQ multiplex PCR, lists solely in-frame clones and lacks some. The sample records roughly 330,000 clones, around 87% being singletons. The chain is built from TRBV9 and TRBJ2-5; tentatively, D is TRBD1 (6 bases). The sequenced material came from PBMCs or T cells enriched from blood (not recorded which). This TCR came from a woman aged 25 to 39 who had recovered from COVID-19. The CDR3 is CASSVEDRTLQETQYF. CDR3 nucleotides: TGTGCCAGCAGCGTAGAAGACAGGACTCTTCAAGAGACCCAGTACTTC.